These 10 T cell receptor beta chains share one sample of origin, sequenced in a study of T-cell reconstitution after alpha-beta-depleted transplantation in children. Unique molecular identifiers were incorporated during preparation of the TCRbeta library. TCRdb reanalysed the PCR reads using MiXCR and keeps one entry per CDR3 protein. Here the sample spans some 840,000 distinct CDR3 sequences, roughly 16% being singletons. Specimen: PBMCs, mostly from graft donor cells, collected 360 days after TCRalphabeta/CD19-depleted stem cell transplant. The receptors were gathered from a male patient younger than 18 who had a stem cell transplant for acute lymphoblastic leukemia, so the T cells may come from the graft donor.

The table lists this clonotype with a few counts. This chain connects TRBV5-4 to TRBJ2-3; 7 bases are a match to TRBD2. From germline, CDR1 is SGHNT and CDR2 YYREEE (reference sequence). V lost 3 bases to trimming and J lost 6 bases; unmatched junction nucleotides: 13. This CDR3 comprises 16 residues. The CDR3 nucleotides are TGTGCCAGCAGCTCATTGGAGGGACTAATTTATGATACGCAGTATTTT. This gives the protein CASSSLEGLIYDTQYF.

The chain couples TRBV20-1 to TRBJ2-7, with a weak D call TRBD2 (6 bases). V lost 4 bases, J lost 0 bases, and 13 bases lay in between. The germline V gene encodes CDR1 DFQATT and CDR2 SNEGSKA (reference sequence). This CDR3 is 14 amino acids long. In nucleotides, the CDR3 is TGCAGTGCTACCCCTAGCGCCCACTCCTACGAGCAGTACTTC. Amino acids: CSATPSAHSYEQYF.

The genes are TRBV20-1 and TRBJ1-1; unclear D gene. Trimming left V 0 bases short and J 5 bases short, with 13 bases between. This CDR3 is 14 amino acids long. The germline V gene has CDR1 DFQATT and CDR2 SNEGSKA (reference sequence). CDR3 sequence reads: CSARDPRRNTEAFF. The CDR3 DNA sequence: TGCAGTGCTAGAGATCCCAGGAGGAATACTGAAGCTTTCTTT.

The chain couples TRBV5-1 to TRBJ2-3; weak D call: TRBD2 (5 bases). This CDR3 is built from 15 residues. The ends were cut back, 0 bases at V and 4 bases at J, with 12 bases in the middle. Germline CDR1 and CDR2: SGHRS and YFSETQ. For the CDR3, the DNA is TGCGCCAGCAGCTTGGATGGCGGGCGGCCAGATACGCAGTATTTT. This codes for CASSLDGGRPDTQYF.

V usage is TRBV11-3 and J usage is TRBJ2-1; 9 bases match TRBD2. This CDR3 has 17 amino acids. V lost 1 base, J lost 6 bases, and 10 bases stayed unmatched. CDR1 and CDR2 (germline): SGHNT, YENEEA. The CDR3 DNA sequence: TGTGCCAGCAGCTTAGGGACTAGCGCCCACCTCAGCAATGAGCAGTTCTTC. Translation: CASSLGTSAHLSNEQFF.

J is TRBJ2-5 and V is TRBV5-1; tentative D call: TRBD1 (5 bases). Germline V gene lookup returns CDR1 SGHRS and CDR2 YFSETQ. The V end lost 0 bases, the J end lost 4 bases, and 10 bases lay between the germline ends. This CDR3 contains 14 residues. CDR3 residues: CASSLVPRGETQYF. In nucleotides, the CDR3 is TGCGCCAGCAGCTTGGTCCCTAGGGGAGAGACCCAGTACTTC.

The CDR3, as DNA: TGTGCCAGCAAGACAGGGGGAAGCCTATCCCATTCACCCCTCCACTTT. It specifies CASKTGGSLSHSPLHF. The chain has TRBV2 and TRBJ1-6, with 9 bases lining up with TRBD1. The J segment lost 8 bases and the V segment lost 7 bases, leaving 12 bases of the junction unmatched. The V gene's germline CDR1 is SNHLY and CDR2 FYNNEI. This CDR3 region has 16 residues.

In its sample, this clonotype was seen a few times. The chain recombines TRBV5-1 with TRBJ2-1; TRBD2 matches 9 bases. V shed 3 bases and J 1 base; nucleotides not matched to a gene: 14. Germline values: CDR1 SGHRS, CDR2 YFSETQ. CDR3 length: 19 amino acids. CDR3 amino acids: CASSSLPPTSGLSYNEQFF. The CDR3 coding sequence is TGCGCCAGCAGCTCCCTCCCCCCGACTAGCGGCCTTTCCTACAATGAGCAGTTCTTC.

V usage is TRBV12-3 or TRBV12-4 and J usage is TRBJ2-7; the D is unclear. The V end was cut by 6 bases, the J end by 2 bases, with 11 bases between. CDR3 length: 13 amino acids. The CDR3 coding sequence is TGTGCCAGCAGCTCCAATGGTCCCTACGAGCAGTACTTC. Its translation: CASSSNGPYEQYF.

This clonotype has just a few counts. This sequence joins TRBV9 and TRBJ2-1; TRBD2 is a possible D gene (6 bases). The CDR3 has 16 amino acids. V shed 6 bases and J shed 5 bases, with 21 bases lying between them. Germline values: CDR1 SGDLS, CDR2 YYNGEE. CDR3 sequence reads: CASTHPVAGNHNEQFF. The DNA for the CDR3 is TGTGCCAGCACTCACCCCGTTGCGGGGAATCACAATGAGCAGTTCTTC.